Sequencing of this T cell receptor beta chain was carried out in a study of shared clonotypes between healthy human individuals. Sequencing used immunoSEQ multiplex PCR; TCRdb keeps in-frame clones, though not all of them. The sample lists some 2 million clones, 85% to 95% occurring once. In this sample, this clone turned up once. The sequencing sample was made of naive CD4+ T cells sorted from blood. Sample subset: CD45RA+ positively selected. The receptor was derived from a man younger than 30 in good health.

CDR3: CASSLEAGAFNEQFF. CDR3 nucleotides: TGTGCCAGCAGCTTAGAAGCGGGGGCTTTCAATGAGCAGTTCTTC. The rearrangement links TRBV7-2 to TRBJ2-1; 8 bases fit TRBD2. V was clipped by 1 base and J by 6 bases; unmatched bases: 5. Germline loops: CDR1 SGHTA, CDR2 FQGNSA. The CDR3 is 15 residues long.